This paragraph covers one T cell receptor (beta chain) sequence. Germline CDR1 SGHTA, CDR2 FQGNSA. V gave up 2 bases and J gave up 4 bases, with 9 bases separating them. This CDR3 spans 14 amino acids. This sample was taken from a study of blood T cell repertoires in COVID-19. Study at large: Both acute and convalescent COVID-19 samples were obtained from the United States, Italy and Spain. The cDNA or gDNA used as material had been derived from T cells, B-cell-depleted T cells, or PBMCs.

Original methodology: Amplified reference gene primers provided the basis for estimating nucleated cell counts. Assay used: immunoSEQ multiplex PCR; TCRdb lists only in-frame clones, some missing. The V and J calls and the clone size are those of that table, but D and trimming were determined from the DNA. This sample has about 200,000 clones, with 70% to 90% found just once. Followed over time, Seattle patients had been enrolled while infection was active. The source of this sequence is a woman between 70 and 85 years old with COVID-19, enrolled during active disease. The rearrangement uses TRBV7-2 and TRBJ1-5; D gene unclear. Sequencing input: peripheral blood. The CDR3 spells CASSLFLGNQPQHF. CDR3 bases: TGTGCCAGCAGCTTATTTCTCGGTAATCAGCCCCAGCATTTT.